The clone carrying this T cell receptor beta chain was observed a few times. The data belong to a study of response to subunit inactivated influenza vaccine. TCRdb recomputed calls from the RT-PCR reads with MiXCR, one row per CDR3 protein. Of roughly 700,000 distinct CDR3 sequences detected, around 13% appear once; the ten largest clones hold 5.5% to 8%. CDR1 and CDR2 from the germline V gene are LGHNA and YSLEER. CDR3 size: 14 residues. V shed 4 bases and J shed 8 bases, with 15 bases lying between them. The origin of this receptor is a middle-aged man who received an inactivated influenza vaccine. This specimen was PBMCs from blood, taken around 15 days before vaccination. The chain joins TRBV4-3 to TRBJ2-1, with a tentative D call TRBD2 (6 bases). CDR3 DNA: TGCGCCAGCAGCCGAACGGGGGAGGTCCATGAGCAGTTCTTC. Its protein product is CASSRTGEVHEQFF.